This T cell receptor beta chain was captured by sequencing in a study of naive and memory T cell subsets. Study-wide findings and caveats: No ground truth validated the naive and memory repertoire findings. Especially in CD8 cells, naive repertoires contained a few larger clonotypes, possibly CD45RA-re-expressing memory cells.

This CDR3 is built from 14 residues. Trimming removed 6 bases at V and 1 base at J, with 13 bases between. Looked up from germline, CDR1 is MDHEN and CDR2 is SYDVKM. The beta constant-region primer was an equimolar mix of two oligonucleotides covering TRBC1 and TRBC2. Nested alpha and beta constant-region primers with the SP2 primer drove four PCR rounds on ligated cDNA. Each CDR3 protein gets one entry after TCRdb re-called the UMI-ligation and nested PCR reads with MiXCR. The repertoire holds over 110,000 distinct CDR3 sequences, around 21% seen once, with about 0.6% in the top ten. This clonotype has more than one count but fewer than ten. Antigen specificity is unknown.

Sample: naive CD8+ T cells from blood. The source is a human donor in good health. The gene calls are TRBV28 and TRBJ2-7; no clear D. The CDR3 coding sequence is TGTGCCAGCAGGGGCAATCACCTATCCTACGAGCAGTACTTC. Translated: CASRGNHLSYEQYF.